The clone carrying this T cell receptor beta chain was found a few times. Trimming pared 5 bases from V and 1 base from J, leaving 11 bases between. The germline CDR1 and CDR2 sequences are DFQATT and SNEGSKA (reference sequence). The CDR3 totals 13 residues. A library of TCRbeta sequences, prepared with unique molecular identifiers, was generated. TCRdb independently ran MiXCR on the PCR reads; one entry per CDR3 protein. The sample carries 500,000 or so distinct CDR3 sequences, approximately 32% recorded once. The data were obtained in a study of T-cell reconstitution after alpha-beta-depleted transplantation in children.

V gene TRBV20-1 combines with J gene TRBJ1-1; D remains unclear. Sequenced material: PBMCs from the stem cell graft donor, taken from the stem cell graft. This TCR was recovered from a human donor who donated a stem cell graft to a child with aplastic anemia. Written as DNA, the CDR3 is TGCAGTGCTCCGCCGGACCGGAACACTGAAGCTTTCTTT. Its translation: CSAPPDRNTEAFF.